What follows is one TCR beta chain and its context. Its specificity is not known. The library had UMIs added by 3' ligation of an oligonucleotide to TCR cDNA. Whole blood, roughly 2.5 ml, came from adult healthy volunteers. Cells were not sorted; total RNA input targeted roughly 1 to 1,100 ng. Germline V lookup: CDR1 MGHRA, CDR2 YSYEKL. Between the trimmed V and J ends, which lost 3 bases and 1 base, there was a span of 16 bases. This CDR3 region has 16 residues. Amplification of ligated cDNA took four PCR rounds with SP2 and nested alpha and beta constant primers. Alpha and beta constant region primers primed reverse transcription for blood and skin samples. TCRdb re-derived calls from the 5' RACE reads in MiXCR, one entry per CDR3 protein. This table holds roughly 60,000 distinct CDR3 sequences, about 7% found once. The sample belongs to a study of naive and memory T cell subsets. Study observations and caveats: TCR transcript changes with activation or differentiation may affect this RNA method.

The chain links TRBV4-1 to TRBJ2-7, with D maybe TRBD2 (5 bases). The TCR was taken from a male donor in good health. CDR3 sequence reads: CASSQSREGYSYEQYF. CDR3 nucleotides: TGCGCCAGCAGCCAGAGCAGAGAGGGCTATTCCTACGAGCAGTACTTC.